This record covers a single T cell receptor (beta chain). The repertoire was sequenced with immunoSEQ multiplex PCR; TCRdb's copy has only in-frame clones and lacks some. In the table there are roughly 43,000 clones, 75% to 90% of which are singletons. These data originate in a study of blood T cell repertoires in COVID-19. Study context: COVID-19 samples collected from the United States, Italy and Spain covered acute and convalescent phases.

The CDR3 spans 14 residues. V gave up 4 bases and J gave up 6 bases; unmatched junction bases: 5. Per germline, CDR1 LGHDT and CDR2 YNNKEL (reference sequence). The sequence was obtained from a human donor in a cohort sampled during active COVID-19. The donor label of this sample is uncertain. Source material: peripheral blood. The rearrangement links TRBV3-1 (or the pseudogene TRBV3-2) to TRBJ2-3, with 9 bases matching TRBD2. Here the CDR3 DNA reads TGTGCCAGCAGCCTAGCGGGGGTCCGGGATACGCAGTATTTT. Translating gives CASSLAGVRDTQYF.